These T cell receptor beta chains were read from a single sample in a study of T cells after yellow fever vaccination. One entry per CDR3 protein results from TCRdb running MiXCR on the 5' RACE reads. Of 200,000 to 300,000 distinct CDR3 sequences listed, approximately 6.8% were seen once; the top ten hold 1% to 1.2%. Material: CD4+ T cells sorted from PBMCs, obtained on the day of the yellow fever booster vaccination. These receptor sequences come from a man aged 30 to 39 who received the YFV17D yellow fever vaccine. Each CDR3 is given with its conserved first and last residue. The order of the fields is D gene, clone size, V gene, J gene, CDR3 DNA, CDR3 protein. A D gene is named only where the DNA matches it firmly. Clone size is stated in some rows and not others, as once, few, many or a class when expanded.

NA	NA	TRBV11-3	TRBJ2-3	TGTGCCAGCAGCTCCCGCAATGATACGCAGTATTTT	CASSSRNDTQYF
TRBD2	NA	TRBV10-3	TRBJ2-1	TGTGCCATCAGTGATAAGACTAGCGGATACAATGAGCAGTTCTTC	CAISDKTSGYNEQFF
TRBD2	NA	TRBV5-1	TRBJ2-7	TGCGCCAGCAGCCTAGCGGGACATGGTTCCTACGAGCAGTACTTC	CASSLAGHGSYEQYF
TRBD1	NA	TRBV19	TRBJ1-3	TGTGCCAGTAGTAAGCCCCGGACAGGCGAACGGGACACCATATATTTT	CASSKPRTGERDTIYF
NA	few	TRBV15	TRBJ1-5	TGTGCCACCAGCAGACTTTCGGAATGGGACGGAGGGAGGACCCAGCATTTT	CATSRLSEWDGGRTQHF
TRBD2	few	TRBV7-2	TRBJ2-3	TGTGCCAGCAGCCTAATAGCGGGAGGTTCAACAGATACGCAGTATTTT	CASSLIAGGSTDTQYF
NA	few	TRBV20-1	TRBJ2-1	TGCAGTGCCCGCTCGGGCGCGTTGGATGAGCAGTTCTTC	CSARSGALDEQFF
NA	few	TRBV13	TRBJ1-1	TGTGCCAGCAGCTCGATAGGAAGATCGAACACTGAAGCTTTCTTT	CASSSIGRSNTEAFF
NA	many	TRBV10-1	TRBJ2-1	TGCGCCAGCAGTTCATACAGGTACAATGAGCAGTTCTTC	CASSSYRYNEQFF
TRBD2	few	TRBV7-3	TRBJ2-5	TGTGCCAGCAGTATCGACTCCAGCGGGAGGTTGGAGACCCAGTACTTC	CASSIDSSGRLETQYF
TRBD1	NA	TRBV6-5	TRBJ2-7	TGTGCCAGCAGTTGGTCGGGACAGGTACCATACGAGCAGTACTTC	CASSWSGQVPYEQYF
NA	NA	TRBV15	TRBJ1-1	TGTGCCACCAGCAGAGAGACCGGTGGATGGACTGAAGCTTTCTTT	CATSRETGGWTEAFF
NA	NA	TRBV7-2	TRBJ2-1	TGTGCCAGCAAAATCCCGGGGGGCGGGGGTGAGCAGTTCTTC	CASKIPGGGGEQFF
NA	many	TRBV7-2	TRBJ2-1	TGTGCCAGCGGACCCGGCGGGCGGAATAATGAGCAGTTCTTC	CASGPGGRNNEQFF
TRBD1	many	TRBV20-1	TRBJ1-5	TGCAGTGCTTTGGGACAGAGTAGCAATCAGCCCCAGCATTTT	CSALGQSSNQPQHF
TRBD1	few	TRBV5-4	TRBJ2-3	TGTGCCAGCAGCTTGGAGGGGGCAGTCTCCACAGATACGCAGTATTTT	CASSLEGAVSTDTQYF
NA	NA	TRBV7-2	TRBJ1-3	TGTGCCAGCAGCTTAAACCCTGGAGCGGAAGGAAACACCATATATTTT	CASSLNPGAEGNTIYF
TRBD2	many	TRBV20-1	TRBJ2-3	TGCAGTGCTAGGATTGCGGGGGGCAAAAATAGCGGGACAGATACGCAGTATTTT	CSARIAGGKNSGTDTQYF
NA	many	TRBV29-1	TRBJ1-4	TGCAGCGTTGAAGATGAAACAGGGAGGGAAAAACTGTTTTTT	CSVEDETGREKLFF
TRBD1	many	TRBV4-3	TRBJ2-3	TGCGCCAGCAGCCAAGAGGACAGGTTCACAGATACGCAGTATTTT	CASSQEDRFTDTQYF
NA	NA	TRBV28	TRBJ2-5	TGTGCCAGCAGTCCTCAGACCTACGGGGGCGAGTCAGCAGAGACCCAGTACTTC	CASSPQTYGGESAETQYF
TRBD1	few	TRBV7-4	TRBJ2-5	TGTGCCAGCAGCTCCTCGGTCCGACAGGGATGGGAGACCCAGTACTTC	CASSSSVRQGWETQYF
NA	many	TRBV7-2	TRBJ2-3	TGTGCCAGCAGCTTCACGACAGGAGATACGCAGTATTTT	CASSFTTGDTQYF
TRBD2	few	TRBV5-1	TRBJ2-1	TGCGCCAGCGCGAGGTGGACTAGCGGGAGTTCTGAGCAGTTCTTC	CASARWTSGSSEQFF
TRBD1	many	TRBV4-3	TRBJ2-7	TGCGCCAGCAGCCAGGCGACAGGGAACGAGCAGTACTTC	CASSQATGNEQYF
TRBD1	NA	TRBV12-3/TRBV12-4	TRBJ2-4	TGTGCCAGCAGAGCCGGGACAGGGCTGCACTTC	CASRAGTGLHF
NA	many	TRBV7-2	TRBJ2-3	TGTGCCAGCAGCTCGCGCACAGATACGCAGTATTTT	CASSSRTDTQYF
NA	few	TRBV14	TRBJ2-3	TGTGCCAGCCGACCCCGAGGGGCAGATACGCAGTATTTT	CASRPRGADTQYF
NA	many	TRBV12-3/TRBV12-4	TRBJ2-3	TGTGCCAGCAGACCCGGACTTTCCACAGATACGCAGTATTTT	CASRPGLSTDTQYF
NA	many	TRBV6-6	TRBJ2-5	TGTGCCAGCAGTTACTCGAAAGAGACCCAGTACTTC	CASSYSKETQYF
NA	few	TRBV7-2	TRBJ2-2	TGTGCCAGCAGCTTGGCCTCGACAAATACCGGGGAGCTGTTTTTT	CASSLASTNTGELFF
TRBD1	NA	TRBV3-1	TRBJ1-5	TGTGCCAGCAGCCAAGGACAGGGTGGAAATCAGCCCCAGCATTTT	CASSQGQGGNQPQHF
NA	few	TRBV6-6	TRBJ2-7	TGTGCCAGCAGTTACGGGGCAGACTACGAGCAGTACTTC	CASSYGADYEQYF
NA	few	TRBV5-1	TRBJ2-7	TGCGCCAGCAGCCGGGGAGCGGGACAGTCTACGTACGAGCAGTACTTC	CASSRGAGQSTYEQYF
NA	few	TRBV24-1	TRBJ1-5	TGTGCCACCAGTGATTCGGGACTCGGAGGGGTTAGCAATCAGCCCCAGCATTTT	CATSDSGLGGVSNQPQHF
NA	many	TRBV7-9	TRBJ2-1	TGTGCCAGCAGCTTCGGTAATGAGGAGCAGTTCTTC	CASSFGNEEQFF
NA	NA	TRBV20-1	TRBJ2-2	TGCAGTGCTGATGGGCCTCTGGTTGGCCCCGGGGAGCTGTTTTTT	CSADGPLVGPGELFF
TRBD2	many	TRBV5-6	TRBJ2-3	TGTGCCTTCAAACTAGCGGGGATGACAGATACGCAGTATTTT	CAFKLAGMTDTQYF
NA	NA	TRBV6-1	TRBJ2-1	TGTGCCAGCAGGCCTCCAGGCAGCTCCTACAATGAGCAGTTCTTC	CASRPPGSSYNEQFF
TRBD1	NA	TRBV18	TRBJ1-1	TGTGCCAGCTCACCGGACAGGGAGGTCAACACTGAAGCTTTCTTT	CASSPDREVNTEAFF
NA	NA	TRBV6-5	TRBJ2-4	TGTGCCAGCAGTTACTCGACAGTGGGGGTAGCCAAAAACATTCAGTACTTC	CASSYSTVGVAKNIQYF
NA	many	TRBV15	TRBJ1-2	TGTGCCACCAGCAGAGGTGCTAACTATGGCTACACCTTC	CATSRGANYGYTF
NA	many	TRBV11-2	TRBJ2-5	TGTGCCAGCAGCCGCCGGGGGCTCGTGGAGACCCAGTACTTC	CASSRRGLVETQYF
NA	NA	TRBV10-3	TRBJ2-5	TGTTCCATCCGAACGGACAAGGGGCTGGGAGAGACCCAGTACTTC	CSIRTDKGLGETQYF
NA	many	TRBV27	TRBJ2-1	TGTGCCAGCACTCTTTATGGGGGGTACAATGAGCAGTTCTTC	CASTLYGGYNEQFF
NA	NA	TRBV12-2	TRBJ1-6	TGTGCAAGTCGCTGCGCGTTACCCCCACCCCAGACGAACAATTCACCCCTCCACTTT	CASRCALPPPQTNNSPLHF